This T cell receptor beta chain was retrieved from a study of cytomegalovirus exposure and HLA in healthy donors. In the study overall: In an early release, HLA-typed donors contributed some 82 million unique TCR sequences. Study results and caveats: A later analysis associated some 16,000 TCR beta sequences with HLA alleles at a 0.05 false discovery rate. Rarity characterized most TCR sequences, yet some public TCRs appeared in many donors.

Primers for the PCR totalled 60 Vbeta and 13 Jbeta. Assay: immunoSEQ multiplex PCR; the TCRdb copy retains only in-frame clones and omits some. The sample contains 100,000 to 150,000 clones, 80% of which appear only once. The germline CDR1 and CDR2 sequences are SEHNR and FQNEAQ (reference sequence). The length of the CDR3 is 16 residues. Trimming shortened V by 1 base and J by 2 bases, and 14 bases separated the two germline ends. This clone showed up just once. What it binds is not known. The V gene is TRBV7-9, the J gene TRBJ1-2, with D maybe TRBD1 (6 bases). This sequence originates from a woman aged 40 to 55 in good health and CMV-seronegative. Sequencing input: PBMCs. The CDR3, as DNA: TGTGCCAGCAGCTTAGGAGGTGCCAGGGGAAACTATGGCTACACCTTC. Translating it yields CASSLGGARGNYGYTF.